This T cell receptor (beta chain) was captured by sequencing in a study of blood T cell repertoires in COVID-19. As for the study in general: Some COVID-19 samples were acute and others convalescent; all came from the United States, Italy and Spain. PBMCs, B-cell-depleted T cells, or T cells provided the cDNA or gDNA that made up the material.

This clone was counted once. Germline assignment: CDR1 SGHNT and CDR2 YENEEA. The germline V and J ends were trimmed by 1 base and 8 bases, with 12 bases remaining between them. The CDR3 is 14 residues long. In the study's own analysis: Amplification of reference gene primers provided the estimated nucleated cell counts. The method was immunoSEQ multiplex PCR; TCRdb's version includes in-frame clones alone and lacks a portion of them. V and J calls and clone size are given by that table; D and trimming were obtained from the DNA. This sample yields around 76,000 clones, of which approximately 89% are seen a single time; roughly 5% belongs to the top ten.

The V call is TRBV11-3, the J call TRBJ2-1, with D hard to call. The receptor was isolated from an older man with acute or convalescent COVID-19. Sequencing was performed on peripheral blood. CDR3 residues: CASSLVEEGDEQFF. The CDR3 nucleotides read TGTGCCAGCAGCTTAGTCGAGGAAGGAGATGAGCAGTTCTTC.